This TCR beta chain was identified during a study of a mutant IDH1 vaccine in newly diagnosed glioma. Across the study: The start of vaccination came 4-6 weeks after radiotherapy alone, or with temozolomide cycles. The earlier regimen, radiotherapy, temozolomide, or both, was most often both.

Assay used: immunoSEQ multiplex PCR; TCRdb lists only in-frame clones, some missing. The top ten hold roughly 5% of the sample, which has about 56,000 clones, about 79% seen once. Worth noting for this clone: Its antigen is still unknown.

Study-level points and caveats: With respect to changes in top peripheral T cell clonotypes, pseudoprogression seemed unrelated.

As for time point: week 47, end of study. Mutant IDH1 20-mer peptide, at 300 ug, made up each vaccine dose, with topical imiquimod. Those who donated had recent WHO grade 3 or 4 IDH1-mutant, ATRX-lost astrocytomas. This CDR3 has 15 amino acids. CDR1 is MNHNS, CDR2 SASEGT, per germline. The germline V and J ends were trimmed by 7 bases and 0 bases, with 15 bases remaining between them. The TCR was taken from a man aged 45-65 years with glioma. Sequenced here: PBMCs, sampled from a glioma patient whose treatment included an IDH1 peptide vaccine. The chain joins TRBV6-1 to TRBJ1-2; maybe TRBD1 (6 bases). DNA for the CDR3: TGTGCCAGCACCGGGGGCCCAGATTCTAACTATGGCTACACCTTC. Its translation: CASTGGPDSNYGYTF.